This T cell receptor (beta chain) was profiled in a study of T-cell reconstitution after alpha-beta-depleted transplantation in children. Study findings and constraints: One year after transplant, T-cell counts and diversity came mostly from newly produced T cells. Reports say that about two months after transplant, the alpha-beta T cells came out of several hundred graft clones that had expanded. Surviving recipient cells, namely T cells and thymic progenitors, were the source of high day-60 TCRbeta diversity in some patients.

As concerns this clonotype: No antigen is known for it. The junction departs from the called germline gene at one end, perhaps through a read error.

A TCRbeta library incorporating unique molecular identifiers was prepared. TCRdb fed the PCR reads into MiXCR, producing one record per CDR3 protein. The sample holds hundreds of thousands of distinct CDR3 sequences, about an eighth seen once. The source material was PBMCs, sampled before TCRalphabeta/CD19-depleted stem cell transplant. The source of this sequence is a girl aged 2 to 10 with congenital amegakaryocytic thrombocytopenia, due to receive a stem cell transplant.

The CDR3 DNA sequence: TGCGCCAGCAGCTTGGAAGGCTCCAGCACAGAGACGCAGTATTTT. Its translation: CASSLEGSSTETQYF. V and J are TRBV5-1 and TRBJ2-3; D unclear. Germline assignment: CDR1 SGHRS and CDR2 YFSETQ. The CDR3 spans 15 residues.